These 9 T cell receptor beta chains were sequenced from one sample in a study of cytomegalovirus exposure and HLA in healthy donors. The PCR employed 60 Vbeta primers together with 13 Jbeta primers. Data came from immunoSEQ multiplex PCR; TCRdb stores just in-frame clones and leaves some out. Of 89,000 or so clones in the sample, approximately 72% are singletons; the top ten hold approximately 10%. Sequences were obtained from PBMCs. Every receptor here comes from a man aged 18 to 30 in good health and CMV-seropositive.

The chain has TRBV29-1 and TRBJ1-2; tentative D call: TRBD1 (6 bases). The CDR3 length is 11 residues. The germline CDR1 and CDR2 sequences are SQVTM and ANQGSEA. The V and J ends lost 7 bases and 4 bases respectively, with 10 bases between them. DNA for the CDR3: TGCAGCGCCTCAGGGGTCTATGGCTACACCTTC. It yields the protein CSASGVYGYTF.

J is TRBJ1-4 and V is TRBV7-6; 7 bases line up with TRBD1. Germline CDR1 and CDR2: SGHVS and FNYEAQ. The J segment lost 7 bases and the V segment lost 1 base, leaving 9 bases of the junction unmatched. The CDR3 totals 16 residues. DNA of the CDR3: TGTGCCAGCAGCTTAGGACCAGACAGGGCTACTGAAAAACTGTTTTTT. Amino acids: CASSLGPDRATEKLFF.

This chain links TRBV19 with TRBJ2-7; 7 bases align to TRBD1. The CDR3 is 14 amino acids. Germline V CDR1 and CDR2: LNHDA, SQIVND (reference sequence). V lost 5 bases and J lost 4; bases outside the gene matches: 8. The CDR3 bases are TGTGCCAGTAGTGCCGACAGGGTCGGGTACGAGCAGTACTTC. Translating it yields CASSADRVGYEQYF.

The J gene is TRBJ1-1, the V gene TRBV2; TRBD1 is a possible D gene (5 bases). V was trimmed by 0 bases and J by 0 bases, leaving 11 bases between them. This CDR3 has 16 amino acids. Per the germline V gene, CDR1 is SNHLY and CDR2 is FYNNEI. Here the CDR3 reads CASSEARAGLNTEAFF. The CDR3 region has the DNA TGTGCCAGCAGTGAAGCGCGCGCAGGGCTGAACACTGAAGCTTTCTTT. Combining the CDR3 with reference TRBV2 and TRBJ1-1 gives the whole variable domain EPEVTQTPSHQVTQMGQEVILRCVPISNHLYFYWYRQILGQKVEFLVSFYNNEISEKSEIFDDQFSVERPDGSNFTLKIRSTKLEDSAMYFCASSEARAGLNTEAFFGQGTRLTVV.

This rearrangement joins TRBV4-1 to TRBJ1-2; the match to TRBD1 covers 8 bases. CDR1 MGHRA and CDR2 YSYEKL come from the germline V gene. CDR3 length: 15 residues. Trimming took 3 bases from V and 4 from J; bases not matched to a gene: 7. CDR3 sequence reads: CASSQFAGQAYGYTF. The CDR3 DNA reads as TGCGCCAGCAGCCAGTTCGCGGGACAGGCCTATGGCTACACCTTC.

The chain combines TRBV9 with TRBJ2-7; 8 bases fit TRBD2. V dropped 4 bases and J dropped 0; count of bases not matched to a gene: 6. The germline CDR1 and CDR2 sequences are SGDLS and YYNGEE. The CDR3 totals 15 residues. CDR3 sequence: CASSPRTSNSYEQYF. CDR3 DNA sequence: TGTGCCAGCAGCCCCCGGACTAGCAACTCCTACGAGCAGTACTTC. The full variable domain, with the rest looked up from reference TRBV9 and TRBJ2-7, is DSGVTQTPKHLITATGQRVTLRCSPRSGDLSVYWYQQSLDQGLQFLIQYYNGEERAKGNILERFSAQQFPDLHSELNLSSLELGDSALYFCASSPRTSNSYEQYFGPGTRLTVT.

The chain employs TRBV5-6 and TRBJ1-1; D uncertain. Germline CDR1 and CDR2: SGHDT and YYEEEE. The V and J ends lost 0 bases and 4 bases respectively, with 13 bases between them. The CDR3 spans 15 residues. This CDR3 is CASSLGSARGTEAFF. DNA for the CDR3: TGTGCCAGCAGCTTGGGTTCGGCTCGGGGCACTGAAGCTTTCTTT.

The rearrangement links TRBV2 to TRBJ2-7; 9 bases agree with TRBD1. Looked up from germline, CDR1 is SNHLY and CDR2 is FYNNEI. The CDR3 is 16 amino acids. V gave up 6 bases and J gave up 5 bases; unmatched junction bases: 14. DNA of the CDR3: TGTGCCAGCAGACCTACCGGGACAGGGAGTTTCAACGAGCAGTACTTC. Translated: CASRPTGTGSFNEQYF.

CDR3 bases: TGCGCCAGCAGCCATCCCTATGCTGAAGCTTTCTTT. Translated: CASSHPYAEAFF. V and J are TRBV4-1 and TRBJ1-1; no firm D call. CDR1 MGHRA and CDR2 YSYEKL come from the germline V gene. Trimming stripped 3 bases from V and 6 bases from J, with 8 bases between. The CDR3 totals 12 residues.